Following are 14 T cell receptor beta chains from one sample sequenced in a study of blood T cells in healthy people across ages. With a J-beta primer mix and a sample-barcoded 5' primer, a second PCR ran roughly 6 to 11 cycles. TCRdb reprocessed the 5' RACE reads with MiXCR, giving one entry per CDR3 protein. The sample shows some 780,000 distinct CDR3 sequences, 56% of them seen only once. Sequencing was performed on blood. The source of these receptors is a man aged 35-49 years in good health.

A few counts support this clonotype. V and J are TRBV7-2 and TRBJ2-5, with 7 nucleotides matching TRBD1. TRBJ2-7 matches the DNA end more closely, so the J call is doubtful. CDR1 is SGHTA, CDR2 FQGNSA, per germline. CDR3 size: 14 residues. The CDR3, as DNA: TGTGCCAGCAGCCTAGGGACAGATACCTACGAGCAGTACTTC. This gives the protein CASSLGTDTYEQYF.

This clonotype was seen more than once but under ten times. The chain carries TRBV20-1 and TRBJ2-7; tentatively, D is TRBD2 (6 bases). The CDR3 extends over 15 amino acids. V shed 0 bases and J shed 0 bases, with 12 bases lying between them. Germline CDR1 and CDR2: DFQATT and SNEGSKA (reference sequence). CDR3 nucleotide sequence: TGCAGTGCTAGAGATGGGACTTCCCTCTCCTACGAGCAGTACTTC. Protein product: CSARDGTSLSYEQYF.

V and J are TRBV29-1 and TRBJ1-4; 7 nucleotides line up with TRBD1. The CDR3 has 13 amino acids. V shed 4 bases, J shed 8 bases, and the junction held 7 bases outside the gene matches. The germline V gene has CDR1 SQVTM and CDR2 ANQGSEA. The CDR3 loop is CSVVTGVDEKLFF. The DNA of the CDR3 is TGCAGCGTTGTTACAGGGGTGGACGAAAAACTGTTTTTT.

The chain combines TRBV6-2 or TRBV6-3 with TRBJ2-1; TRBD2 matches 9 bases. V was pared by 7 bases and J by 9 bases, with 16 bases of the junction left unmatched. The CDR3 runs to 16 residues. The germline V gene encodes CDR1 MNHEY and CDR2 SVGEGT. The CDR3, as DNA: TGTGCCAGCACCCAACCGGGTGTAGCGGGAGAGATTGAGCAGTTCTTC. This gives the protein CASTQPGVAGEIEQFF.

This clonotype occurred a few times. The chain joins TRBV7-9 to TRBJ2-3; 9 bases line up with TRBD1. V lost 4 bases to trimming and J lost 0 bases; unmatched junction nucleotides: 8. This CDR3 contains 17 residues. Germline-derived CDR1 and CDR2 are SEHNR and FQNEAQ (reference sequence). CDR3 in amino acids: CASSWTTGGTSTDTQYF. As DNA, the CDR3 is TGTGCCAGCAGCTGGACCACAGGGGGCACTAGCACAGATACGCAGTATTTT.

The rearrangement uses TRBV5-1 and TRBJ2-5, with TRBD2 matching 7 bases. Germline assignment: CDR1 SGHRS and CDR2 YFSETQ. The CDR3 consists of 16 residues. After removal of 7 bases from V and 1 base from J, the junction contained 13 bases not matched to a gene. Written as DNA, the CDR3 is TGCGCCAGCGGACTAGGACTAACGAAGTTCCAAGAGACCCAGTACTTC. This encodes CASGLGLTKFQETQYF.

A few counts support this clonotype. The chain employs TRBV24-1 and TRBJ1-2; D unresolved. The V and J ends lost 2 bases and 7 bases respectively, with 13 bases between them. The CDR3 loop spans 14 amino acids. The germline CDR1 and CDR2 sequences are KGHDR and SFDVKD. In nucleotides, the CDR3 is TGTGCCACCAGTGATTACAGAGCCTTTAGTGGCTACACCTTC. Its translation: CATSDYRAFSGYTF.

J is TRBJ2-5 and V is TRBV4-2, with D unclear. The CDR3 is made up of 15 amino acids. Germline V gene sequence: CDR1 LGHNA, CDR2 YNFKEQ. V dropped 1 base and J dropped 4 bases, with 13 bases sitting between them. The CDR3 reads CASSQAASPAETQYF. CDR3 coding DNA: TGTGCCAGCAGCCAAGCCGCCTCCCCGGCAGAGACCCAGTACTTC.

The gene calls are TRBV6-5 and TRBJ2-1; possibly TRBD2 for D (5 bases). Germline CDR1 MNHEY, CDR2 SVGAGI. This CDR3 has 11 amino acids. The V gene lost 6 bases and the J gene lost 7 bases, with 7 bases spanning the gap. DNA for the CDR3: TGTGCCAGCAGAACTAGGAATGAGCAGTTCTTC. Translation gives CASRTRNEQFF.

This clonotype appeared a few times. The chain joins TRBV6-1 to TRBJ1-6; D unresolved. The V and J ends lost 7 bases and 13 bases respectively, with 17 bases between them. The CDR3 totals 13 residues. Per germline, CDR1 MNHNS and CDR2 SASEGT. The CDR3 sequence: CASTLDRSTPLHF. CDR3 sequence (DNA): TGTGCCAGCACCCTGGACCGATCGACCCCCCTCCACTTT.

The chain employs TRBV21-1 and TRBJ2-5; TRBD2 is the table's D call and was not checked against the DNA. The J call is in doubt because the DNA end fits TRBJ2-7 better. TRBV21-1 is designated a pseudogene. The CDR3 is 17 amino acids. CDR3 in amino acids: CASSRPRQAAGGNEQYF. CDR3 sequence (DNA): TGTGCCAGCAGCCGACCTCGCCAGGCAGCGGGAGGAAACGAGCAGTACTTC.

V gene TRBV20-1 combines with J gene TRBJ2-1, with D possibly called TRBD1 or TRBD2 (5 bases each). The length of the CDR3 is 14 residues. CDR1 is DFQATT and CDR2 is SNEGSKA in the germline V gene (reference sequence). V shed 1 base and J shed 4 bases, with 11 bases lying between them. As DNA, the CDR3 is TGCAGTGCTAGAGGGTCGGGGCTGTACAATGAGCAGTTCTTC. Its translation is CSARGSGLYNEQFF.

This chain uses TRBV20-1 with TRBJ2-1; 14 positions agree with TRBD2. V dropped 3 bases and J dropped 8; count of bases not matched to a gene: 6. Germline CDR1 is DFQATT and CDR2 is SNEGSKA (reference sequence). The CDR3 contains 15 residues. CDR3 DNA: TGCAGTGCTAGCCAAATGGGACTAGCGGGAGATGAGCAGTTCTTC. As protein: CSASQMGLAGDEQFF.

This chain uses TRBV29-1 with TRBJ1-4; 8 nucleotides line up with TRBD1. The trim removed 3 bases at V and 10 bases at J, leaving 7 bases unmatched. Germline V gene sequence: CDR1 SQVTM, CDR2 ANQGSEA. The CDR3 runs 13 residues. CDR3 sequence (DNA): TGCAGCGTTGAGGAGACAGGGGCTTCAAAACTGTTTTTT. Residues: CSVEETGASKLFF.